This entry lists 8 T cell receptor beta chains sequenced from one sample in a study of graft-versus-host responses after intestinal transplantation. Measured with immunoSEQ multiplex PCR; TCRdb has only the in-frame clones, and not every one. The table has about 21,000 clones, 40% to 55% seen once. Sequenced here: alloreactive CD4+ T cells from a mixed lymphocyte reaction culture, sampled before intestinal transplant. Sample subset: CFSE-low proliferating T cells sorted from approximately 6-day pre-transplant mixed lymphocyte reaction (GvH or HvG direction). The receptors here all came from a human patient who received an intestinal transplant.

The genes are TRBV7-9 and TRBJ1-1; possible D gene TRBD1, 5 bases. Trimming removed 4 bases at V and 5 bases at J, with 8 bases between. Germline V gives CDR1 SEHNR, CDR2 FQNEAQ (reference sequence). CDR3 length: 12 amino acids. This CDR3 reads CASSWGGTEAFF. Here the CDR3 DNA reads TGTGCCAGCAGCTGGGGGGGGACTGAAGCTTTCTTT.

The chain is built from TRBV6-1 and TRBJ1-1, with D maybe TRBD1 (5 bases). Germline CDR1 and CDR2: MNHNS and SASEGT. V was trimmed by 6 bases and J by 1 base, leaving 12 bases between them. There are 14 residues in the CDR3. The CDR3 nucleotides read TGTGCCAGCAGGTTTAGGCAGGGGAACACTGAAGCTTTCTTT. This gives the protein CASRFRQGNTEAFF.

This clone was found a few times. DNA of the CDR3: TGTGCCAGCAGCCGGGACAGGGGTTCCTACGAGCAGTACTTC. Its protein is CASSRDRGSYEQYF. The gene calls are TRBV7-3 and TRBJ2-7, with 10 bases matching TRBD1. Unmatched junction bases numbered 2, after V lost 5 bases and J lost 1 base. From germline, CDR1 is SGHTA and CDR2 FQGTGA. CDR3 length equals 14 residues. Variable domain in full (rest from reference TRBV7-3 and TRBJ2-7): GAGVSQTPSNKVTEKGKYVELRCDPISGHTALYWYRQSLGQGPEFLIYFQGTGAADDSGLPNDRFFAVRPEGSVSTLKIQRTERGDSAVYLCASSRDRGSYEQYFGPGTRLTVT.

This clone was found a few times. The rearrangement links TRBV5-4 to TRBJ2-1; 9 bases map to TRBD2. Germline CDR1 and CDR2: SGHNT and YYREEE (reference sequence). After removal of 0 bases from V and 2 bases from J, the junction contained 6 bases not matched to a gene. The CDR3 runs to 17 residues. DNA for the CDR3: TGTGCCAGCAGCTTGGGGACAGCGGGGGGCGCCTACAATGAGCAGTTCTTC. It is translated as CASSLGTAGGAYNEQFF.

The chain joins TRBV11-2 to TRBJ1-1; D remains unclear. This CDR3 has 12 amino acids. CDR1 SGHAT and CDR2 FQNNGV come from the germline V gene. V was shortened by 11 bases and J by 6 bases, with 16 bases between the two germline ends. The CDR3 sequence: CAVSQSFAEAFF. As DNA, the CDR3 is TGTGCCGTGTCTCAGTCTTTCGCTGAAGCTTTCTTT.

Worth noting for this clone: The germline gene is not matched at one end of the junction; a read error may be the cause. V usage is TRBV10-3 and J usage is TRBJ2-1, with TRBD2 identical over 10 bases. CDR1 ENHRY and CDR2 SYGVKD come from the germline V gene. This CDR3 has 15 amino acids. The CDR3 DNA follows: TGTGCCATCAGTGGATTAGCGGGGGGCTACAACGAGCAGTTCTTC. It yields the protein CAISGLAGGYNEQFF.

The chain has TRBV5-1 and TRBJ2-7; D possibly corresponds to TRBD1 (6 bases). Per germline, CDR1 SGHRS and CDR2 YFSETQ. V gave up 4 bases and J gave up 3 bases, with 11 bases separating them. CDR3 length: 13 residues. CDR3 sequence (DNA): TGCGCCAGCAGCCCACAGACAGGCTACGAGCAGTACTTC. Translating it yields CASSPQTGYEQYF.

This clone has just a few counts. The rearrangement uses TRBV2 and TRBJ1-2; no clear D gene. CDR3 length: 14 residues. The germline CDR1 and CDR2 sequences are SNHLY and FYNNEI. V was trimmed by 1 base and J by 7 bases, leaving 13 bases between them. CDR3 nucleotides: TGTGCCAGCAGTGAAGGGGAGTGGGGAACTGGCTACACCTTC. Translated: CASSEGEWGTGYTF. The variable domain in full, with the rest retrieved from reference TRBV2 and TRBJ1-2, is EPEVTQTPSHQVTQMGQEVILRCVPISNHLYFYWYRQILGQKVEFLVSFYNNEISEKSEIFDDQFSVERPDGSNFTLKIRSTKLEDSAMYFCASSEGEWGTGYTFGSGTRLTVV.